The 11 T cell receptor beta chains presented below share a single source sample, sequenced in a study of OX40 agonist ivuxolimab in advanced cancers. The assay was immunoSEQ multiplex PCR, and TCRdb's table has in-frame clones only and misses some. The data show approximately 70,000 clones, with around 80% seen just once and approximately 1% held by the top ten. This specimen consisted of CD4+ or CD8+ T cells sorted from blood, obtained in a trial of the OX40 agonist ivuxolimab. Receptor source: an adult with an advanced solid tumor such as melanoma, head and neck, liver or kidney cancer.

This sequence joins TRBV5-1 and TRBJ2-2, with 7 bases identical to TRBD1. CDR3 length: 16 residues. The J segment lost 5 bases and the V segment lost 4 bases, leaving 11 bases of the junction unmatched. Germline assignment: CDR1 SGHRS and CDR2 YFSETQ. The DNA of the CDR3 is TGCGCCAGCAGCCATACCGGGACAGAAACTACCGGGGAGCTGTTTTTT. Translated, it gives CASSHTGTETTGELFF.

V is TRBV7-2 and J is TRBJ2-2, with 10 positions matching TRBD1. After removal of 9 bases from V and 4 bases from J, the junction contained 8 bases not matched to a gene. The CDR3 spans 15 residues. Germline-derived CDR1 and CDR2 are SGHTA and FQGNSA. The CDR3 sequence is CASIRDRGLTGELFF. As DNA, the CDR3 is TGTGCCAGTATCCGGGACAGGGGACTCACCGGGGAGCTGTTTTTT.

The chain carries TRBV19 and TRBJ1-1, with unresolved D. V gave up 0 bases and J gave up 5 bases, with 7 bases separating them. Germline V lookup: CDR1 LNHDA, CDR2 SQIVND (reference sequence). This CDR3 is 13 amino acids long. CDR3 sequence reads: CASSIDKGTEAFF. CDR3 DNA: TGTGCCAGTAGTATAGATAAGGGAACTGAAGCTTTCTTT.

The chain recombines TRBV5-4 with TRBJ2-7, with a weak D call TRBD1 (5 bases). The CDR3 consists of 15 residues. Germline V gene data show CDR1 as SGHNT and CDR2 as YYREEE (reference sequence). Trimming stripped 4 bases from V and 0 bases from J, with 14 bases between. CDR3 residues: CASSVDGQSSYEQYF. The DNA of the CDR3 is TGTGCCAGCAGCGTAGACGGACAAAGCTCCTACGAGCAGTACTTC.

The chain employs TRBV5-1 and TRBJ2-7; 7 bases align to TRBD2. After removal of 4 bases from V and 5 bases from J, the junction contained 9 bases not matched to a gene. The germline V gene encodes CDR1 SGHRS and CDR2 YFSETQ. The CDR3 has 14 amino acids. CDR3 region: CASSPRTGGDEQYF. CDR3 sequence (DNA): TGCGCCAGCAGCCCCCGGACGGGAGGCGACGAGCAGTACTTC. Using reference TRBV5-1 and TRBJ2-7 for the parts outside the CDR3, the full variable domain is KAGVTQTPRYLIKTRGQQVTLSCSPISGHRSVSWYQQTPGQGLQFLFEYFSETQRNKGNFPGRFSGRQFSNSRSEMNVSTLELGDSALYLCASSPRTGGDEQYFGPGTRLTVT.

The V and J genes are TRBV10-1 and TRBJ1-6; no firm D call. CDR3 length: 14 residues. Germline values: CDR1 WNHNN, CDR2 SYGVQD (reference sequence). The V end was cut by 5 bases, the J end by 6 bases, with 11 bases between. The CDR3 nucleotides read TGCGCCAGCAGTCCCGGGCCGACTAATTCACCCCTCCACTTT. Protein product: CASSPGPTNSPLHF.

This chain uses TRBV6-5 with TRBJ2-5, with TRBD1 identical over 7 bases. With 2 bases clipped from V and 7 bases from J, the junction kept 4 bases outside the gene matches. Germline V gene lookup returns CDR1 MNHEY and CDR2 SVGAGI. The CDR3 runs to 13 residues. CDR3 sequence: CASSYGAGGTQYF. CDR3 DNA: TGTGCCAGCAGTTACGGGGCAGGGGGGACCCAGTACTTC.

The chain couples TRBV10-3 to TRBJ2-7; 11 bases align to TRBD2. V shed 2 bases and J 9 bases; nucleotides not matched to a gene: 9. The CDR3 is 15 residues long. CDR1 and CDR2 from the germline V gene are ENHRY and SYGVKD. DNA for the CDR3: TGTGCCATCAGTGAGGGGACTAGCGGAGCCGGTAGGCAGTACTTC. Translated, it gives CAISEGTSGAGRQYF.

Comment on this clone: The same CDR3 also results from other DNA sequences found in this sample. The V call is TRBV7-8, the J call TRBJ2-7; either TRBD1 or TRBD2 may supply D (5 bases each). The CDR3 is 14 amino acids. V dropped 3 bases and J dropped 2 bases, with 11 bases sitting between them. Germline-derived CDR1 and CDR2 are SGHVS and FQNEAQ. Written as DNA, the CDR3 is TGTGCCAGCAGCTTTGGGGACGGCCCCTACGAGCAGTACTTC. It is translated as CASSFGDGPYEQYF.

J is TRBJ2-1 and V is TRBV2; D gene ambiguous. Germline CDR1 and CDR2: SNHLY and FYNNEI. CDR3 length: 13 amino acids. Trimming shortened V by 3 bases and J by 3 bases, and 6 bases separated the two germline ends. This CDR3 is CASSDQLYNEQFF. CDR3 coding DNA: TGTGCCAGCAGTGATCAGCTCTACAATGAGCAGTTCTTC.

The rearrangement joins TRBV5-1 to TRBJ2-3; no firm D call. This CDR3 has 16 amino acids. CDR1 is SGHRS and CDR2 is YFSETQ in the germline V gene. Trimming took off 0 bases at V and 2 bases at J, with 13 bases between the two ends. As DNA, the CDR3 is TGCGCCAGCAGCTTGGGCCCCCTCAGGTACACAGATACGCAGTATTTT. It encodes CASSLGPLRYTDTQYF.